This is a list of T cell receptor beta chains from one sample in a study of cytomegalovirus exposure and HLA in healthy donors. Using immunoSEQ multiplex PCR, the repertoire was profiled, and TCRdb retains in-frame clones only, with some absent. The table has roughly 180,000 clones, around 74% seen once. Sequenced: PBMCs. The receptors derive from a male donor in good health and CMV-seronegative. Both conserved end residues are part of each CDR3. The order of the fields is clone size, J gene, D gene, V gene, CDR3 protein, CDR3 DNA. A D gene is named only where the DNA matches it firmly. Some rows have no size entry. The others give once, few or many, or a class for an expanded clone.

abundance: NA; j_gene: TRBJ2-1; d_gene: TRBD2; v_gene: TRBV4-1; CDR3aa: CASSQVTSGSWNEQFF; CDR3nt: TGCGCCAGCAGCCAAGTAACTAGCGGGAGTTGGAATGAGCAGTTCTTC
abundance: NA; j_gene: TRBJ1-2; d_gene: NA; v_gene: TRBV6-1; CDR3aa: CASSEALFSQGWQAGYTF; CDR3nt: TGTGCCAGCAGTGAAGCCCTCTTTTCACAGGGTTGGCAGGCTGGCTACACCTTC
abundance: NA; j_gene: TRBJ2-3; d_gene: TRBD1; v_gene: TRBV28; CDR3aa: CASSLSGQGSTDTQYF; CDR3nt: TGTGCCAGCAGTTTATCAGGACAGGGGAGCACAGATACGCAGTATTTT
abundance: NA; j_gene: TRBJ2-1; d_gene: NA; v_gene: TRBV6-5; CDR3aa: CASSIVSSYNEQFF; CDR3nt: TGTGCCAGCAGTATAGTTTCTTCCTACAATGAGCAGTTCTTC
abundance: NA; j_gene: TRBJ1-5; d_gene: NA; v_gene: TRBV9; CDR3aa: CASSPEDIGNQPQHF; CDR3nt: TGTGCCAGCAGCCCAGAAGATATTGGCAATCAGCCCCAGCATTTT
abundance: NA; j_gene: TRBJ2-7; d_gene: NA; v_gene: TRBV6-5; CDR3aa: CVSSYGGRISYEQYF; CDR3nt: TGTGTCAGCAGTTACGGGGGCAGGATCTCCTACGAGCAGTACTTC
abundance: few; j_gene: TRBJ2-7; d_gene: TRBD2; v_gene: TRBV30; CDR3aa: CAWKVTTSTYEQYF; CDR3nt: TGTGCCTGGAAGGTCACGACTAGCACCTACGAGCAGTACTTC
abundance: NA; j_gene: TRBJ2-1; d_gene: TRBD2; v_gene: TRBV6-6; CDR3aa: CASSYLASGGVNEQFF; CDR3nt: TGTGCCAGCAGTTACTTGGCTAGCGGGGGAGTAAATGAGCAGTTCTTC
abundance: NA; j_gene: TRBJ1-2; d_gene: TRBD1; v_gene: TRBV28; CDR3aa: CASSSRDRGFYGYTF; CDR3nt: TGTGCCAGCAGTTCCCGGGACAGGGGTTTCTATGGCTACACCTTC
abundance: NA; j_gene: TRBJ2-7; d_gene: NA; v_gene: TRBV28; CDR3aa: CASSLGMNEQYF; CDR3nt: TGTGCCAGCAGTTTAGGCATGAACGAGCAGTACTTC
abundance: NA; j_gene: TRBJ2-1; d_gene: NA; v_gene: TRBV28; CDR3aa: CASSFGGNNYNEQFF; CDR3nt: TGTGCCAGCAGTTTTGGCGGTAACAACTACAATGAGCAGTTCTTC
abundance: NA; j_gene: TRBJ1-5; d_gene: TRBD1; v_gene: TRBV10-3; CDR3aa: CAISDAGGARYQPQHF; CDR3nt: TGTGCCATCAGTGATGCAGGGGGCGCGAGGTACCAGCCCCAGCATTTT
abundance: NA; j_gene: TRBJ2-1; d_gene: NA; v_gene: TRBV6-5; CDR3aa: CASGGSGSYNEQFF; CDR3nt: TGTGCCAGCGGGGGCAGTGGCTCCTACAATGAGCAGTTCTTC
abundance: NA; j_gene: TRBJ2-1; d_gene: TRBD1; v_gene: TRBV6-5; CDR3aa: CASSRTGSTYNEQFF; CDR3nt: TGTGCCAGCAGTCGGACAGGGTCCACCTACAATGAGCAGTTCTTC
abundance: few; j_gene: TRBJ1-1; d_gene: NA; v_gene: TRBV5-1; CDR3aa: CASSLAAVNTEAFF; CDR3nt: TGCGCCAGCAGCTTGGCCGCGGTGAACACTGAAGCTTTCTTT
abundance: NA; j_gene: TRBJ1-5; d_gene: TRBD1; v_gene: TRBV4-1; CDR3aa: CASSQTRDRVTQPQHF; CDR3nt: TGCGCCAGCAGCCAGACCCGGGACAGGGTAACTCAGCCCCAGCATTTT
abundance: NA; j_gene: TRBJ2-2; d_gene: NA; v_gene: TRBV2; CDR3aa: CASKRDTLNTGELFF; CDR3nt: TGTGCCAGCAAACGGGACACGCTAAACACCGGGGAGCTGTTTTTT
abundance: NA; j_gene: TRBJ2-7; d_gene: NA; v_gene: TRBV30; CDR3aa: CAWSVHGNSEQYF; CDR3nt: TGTGCCTGGAGTGTCCACGGGAACAGCGAGCAGTACTTC
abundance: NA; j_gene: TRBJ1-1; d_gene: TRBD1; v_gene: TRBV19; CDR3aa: CASSALGQGYDTEAFF; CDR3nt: TGTGCCAGTAGCGCACTTGGACAGGGGTACGACACTGAAGCTTTCTTT
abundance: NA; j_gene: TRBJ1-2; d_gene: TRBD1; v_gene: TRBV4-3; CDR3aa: CASSQEFKDRAGGYTF; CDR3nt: TGCGCCAGCAGCCAAGAATTTAAGGACAGGGCGGGTGGCTACACCTTC
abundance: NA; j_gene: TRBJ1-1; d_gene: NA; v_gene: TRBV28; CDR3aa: CASRDTGGALSPGAFF; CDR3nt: TGTGCCAGCAGGGACACCGGGGGGGCGCTAAGTCCGGGAGCTTTCTTT
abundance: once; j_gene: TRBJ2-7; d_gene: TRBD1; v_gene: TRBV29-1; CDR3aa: CSVQIDRAEQYF; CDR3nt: TGCAGCGTTCAGATCGACAGGGCCGAGCAGTACTTC
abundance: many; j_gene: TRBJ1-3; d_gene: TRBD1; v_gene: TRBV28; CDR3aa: CASNSDRVPGNTIYF; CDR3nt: TGTGCCAGCAATTCAGACAGGGTTCCTGGAAACACCATATATTTT
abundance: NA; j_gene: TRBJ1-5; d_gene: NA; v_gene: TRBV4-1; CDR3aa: CASSPPGPILRQPQHF; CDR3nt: TGCGCCAGCAGCCCTCCAGGGCCCATTCTGCGTCAGCCCCAGCATTTT
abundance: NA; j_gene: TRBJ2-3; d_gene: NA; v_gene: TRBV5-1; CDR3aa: CASSNGIHFGERRTDTQYF; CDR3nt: TGCGCCAGCAGTAACGGCATCCATTTCGGGGAGAGACGTACGGATACGCAGTATTTT